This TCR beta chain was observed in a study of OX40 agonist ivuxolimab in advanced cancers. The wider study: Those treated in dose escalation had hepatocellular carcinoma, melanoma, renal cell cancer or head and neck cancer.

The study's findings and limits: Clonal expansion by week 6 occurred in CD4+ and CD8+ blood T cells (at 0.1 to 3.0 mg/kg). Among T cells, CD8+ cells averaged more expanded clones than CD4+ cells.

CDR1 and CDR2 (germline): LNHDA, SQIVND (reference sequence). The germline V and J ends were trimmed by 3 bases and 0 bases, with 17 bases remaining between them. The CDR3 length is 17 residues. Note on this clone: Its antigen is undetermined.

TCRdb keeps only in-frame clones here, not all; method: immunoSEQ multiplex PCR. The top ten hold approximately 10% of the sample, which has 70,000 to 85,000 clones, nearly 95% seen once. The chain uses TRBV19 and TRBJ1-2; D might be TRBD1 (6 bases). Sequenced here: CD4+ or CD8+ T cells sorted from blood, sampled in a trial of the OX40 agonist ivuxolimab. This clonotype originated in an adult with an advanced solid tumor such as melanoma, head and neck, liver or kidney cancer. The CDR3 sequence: CASSISQGEYANYGYTF. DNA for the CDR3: TGTGCCAGTAGTATCTCACAGGGAGAGTATGCTAACTATGGCTACACCTTC. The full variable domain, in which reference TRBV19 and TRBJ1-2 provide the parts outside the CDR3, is DGGITQSPKYLFRKEGQNVTLSCEQNLNHDAMYWYRQDPGQGLRLIYYSQIVNDFQKGDIAEGYSVSREKKESFPLTVTSAQKNPTAFYLCASSISQGEYANYGYTFGSGTRLTVV.